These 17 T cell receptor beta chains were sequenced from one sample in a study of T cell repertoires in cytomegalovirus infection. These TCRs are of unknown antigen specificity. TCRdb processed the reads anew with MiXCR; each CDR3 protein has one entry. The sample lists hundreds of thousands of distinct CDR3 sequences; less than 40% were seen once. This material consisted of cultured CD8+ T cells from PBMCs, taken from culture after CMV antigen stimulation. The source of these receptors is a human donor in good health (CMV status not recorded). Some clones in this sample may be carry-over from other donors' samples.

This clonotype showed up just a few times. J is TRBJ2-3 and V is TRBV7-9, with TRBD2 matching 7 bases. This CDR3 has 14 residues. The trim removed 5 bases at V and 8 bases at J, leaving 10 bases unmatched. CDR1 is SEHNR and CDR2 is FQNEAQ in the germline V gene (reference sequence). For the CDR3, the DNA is TGTGCCAGCAGCACATCCGGGACTAAGGGTACGCAGTATTTT. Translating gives CASSTSGTKGTQYF. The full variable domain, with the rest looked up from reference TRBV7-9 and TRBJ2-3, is DTGVSQNPRHKITKRGQNVTFRCDPISEHNRLYWYRQTLGQGPEFLTYFQNEAQLEKSRLLSDRFSAERPKGSFSTLEIQRTEQGDSAMYLCASSTSGTKGTQYFGPGTRLTVL.

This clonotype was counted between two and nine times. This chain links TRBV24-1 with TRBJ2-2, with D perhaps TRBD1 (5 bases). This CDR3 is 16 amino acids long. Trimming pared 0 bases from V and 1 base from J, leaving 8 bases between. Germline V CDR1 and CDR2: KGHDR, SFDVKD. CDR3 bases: TGTGCCACCAGTGATTTGTCCAGGGAGAACACCGGGGAGCTGTTTTTT. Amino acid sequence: CATSDLSRENTGELFF.

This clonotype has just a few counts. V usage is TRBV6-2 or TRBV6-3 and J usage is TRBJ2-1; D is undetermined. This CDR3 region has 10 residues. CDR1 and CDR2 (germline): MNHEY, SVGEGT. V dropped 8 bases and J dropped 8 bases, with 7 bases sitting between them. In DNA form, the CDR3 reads TGTGCCAGCGGAGTCGATGAGCAGTTCTTC. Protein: CASGVDEQFF.

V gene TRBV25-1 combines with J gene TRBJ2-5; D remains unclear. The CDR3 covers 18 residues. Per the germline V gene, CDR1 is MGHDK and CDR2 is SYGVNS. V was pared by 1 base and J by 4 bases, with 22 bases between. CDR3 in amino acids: CASSEFFGTSSTGETQYF. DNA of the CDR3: TGTGCCAGCAGTGAATTTTTCGGCACGAGTAGTACGGGAGAGACCCAGTACTTC.

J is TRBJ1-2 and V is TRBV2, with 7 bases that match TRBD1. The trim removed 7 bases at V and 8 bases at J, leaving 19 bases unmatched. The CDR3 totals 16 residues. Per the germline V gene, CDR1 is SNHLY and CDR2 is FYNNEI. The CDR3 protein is CASTLSRRDSQSGYTF. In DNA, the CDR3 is TGTGCCAGCACCCTAAGCAGACGGGACAGTCAATCCGGCTACACCTTC.

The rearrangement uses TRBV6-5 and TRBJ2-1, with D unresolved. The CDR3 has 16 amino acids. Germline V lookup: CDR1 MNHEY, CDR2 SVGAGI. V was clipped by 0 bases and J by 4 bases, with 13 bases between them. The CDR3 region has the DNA TGTGCCAGCAGTTACTCCCGCCAGTGGGGTTACAATGAGCAGTTCTTC. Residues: CASSYSRQWGYNEQFF.

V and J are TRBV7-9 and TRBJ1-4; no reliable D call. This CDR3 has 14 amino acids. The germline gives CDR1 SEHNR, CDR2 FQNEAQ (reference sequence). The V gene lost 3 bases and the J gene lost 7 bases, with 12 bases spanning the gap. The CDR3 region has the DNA TGTGCCAGCAGCTTTATTAACCGCGGTGAAAAACTGTTTTTT. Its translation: CASSFINRGEKLFF.

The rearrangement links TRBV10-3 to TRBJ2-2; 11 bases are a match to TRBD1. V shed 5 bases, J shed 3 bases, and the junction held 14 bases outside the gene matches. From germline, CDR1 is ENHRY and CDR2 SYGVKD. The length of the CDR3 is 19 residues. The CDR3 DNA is TGTGCCATCAGTCCGGGACAGGGGGTTTTTCGGGAGGACACCGGGGAGCTGTTTTTT. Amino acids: CAISPGQGVFREDTGELFF.

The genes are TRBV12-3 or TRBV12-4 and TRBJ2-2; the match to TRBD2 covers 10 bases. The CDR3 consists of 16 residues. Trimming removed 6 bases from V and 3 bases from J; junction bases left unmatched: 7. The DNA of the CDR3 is TGTGCCAGCAGGCCACTAGCGGGGTACGACACCGGGGAGCTGTTTTTT. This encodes CASRPLAGYDTGELFF.

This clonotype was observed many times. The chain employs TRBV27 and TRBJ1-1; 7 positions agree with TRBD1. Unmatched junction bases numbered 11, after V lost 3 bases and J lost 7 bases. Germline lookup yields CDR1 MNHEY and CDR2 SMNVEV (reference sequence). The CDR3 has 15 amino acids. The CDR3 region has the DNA TGTGCCAGCAGTTTCGACCCGACAGGGATACGTGAAGCTTTCTTT. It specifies CASSFDPTGIREAFF.

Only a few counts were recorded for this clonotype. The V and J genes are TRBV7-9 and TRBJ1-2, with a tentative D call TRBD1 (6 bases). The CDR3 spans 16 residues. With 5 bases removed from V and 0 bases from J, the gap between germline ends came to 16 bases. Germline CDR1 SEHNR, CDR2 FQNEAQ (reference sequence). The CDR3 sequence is CASSPGTHDPNYGYTF. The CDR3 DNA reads TGTGCCAGCAGCCCCGGGACACACGATCCTAACTATGGCTACACCTTC.

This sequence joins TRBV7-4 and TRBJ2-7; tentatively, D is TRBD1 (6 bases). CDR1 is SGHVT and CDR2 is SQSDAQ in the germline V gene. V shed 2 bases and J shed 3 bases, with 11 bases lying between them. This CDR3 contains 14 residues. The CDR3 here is CASSLYSRGYEQYF. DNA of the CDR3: TGTGCCAGCAGCTTATACTCCAGGGGCTACGAGCAGTACTTC.

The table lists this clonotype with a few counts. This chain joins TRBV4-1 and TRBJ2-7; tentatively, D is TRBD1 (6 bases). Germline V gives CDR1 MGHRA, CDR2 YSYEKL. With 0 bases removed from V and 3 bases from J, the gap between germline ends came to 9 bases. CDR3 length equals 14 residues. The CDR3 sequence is CASSQDLGGYEQYV. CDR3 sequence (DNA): TGCGCCAGCAGCCAAGATCTAGGGGGCTACGAGCAGTACGTC.

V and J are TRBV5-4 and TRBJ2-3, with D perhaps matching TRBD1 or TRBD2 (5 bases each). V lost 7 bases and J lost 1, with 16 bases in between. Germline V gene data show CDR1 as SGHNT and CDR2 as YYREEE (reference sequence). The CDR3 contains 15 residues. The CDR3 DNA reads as TGTGCCAGCGGCTACTTCGGGGCGGGCACAGATACGCAGTATTTT. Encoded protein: CASGYFGAGTDTQYF.

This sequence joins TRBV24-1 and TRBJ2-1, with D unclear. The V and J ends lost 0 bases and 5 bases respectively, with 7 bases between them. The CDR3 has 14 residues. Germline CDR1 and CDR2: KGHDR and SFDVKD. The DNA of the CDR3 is TGTGCCACCAGTGATTTGTACACAAACAATGAGCAGTTCTTC. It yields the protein CATSDLYTNNEQFF.

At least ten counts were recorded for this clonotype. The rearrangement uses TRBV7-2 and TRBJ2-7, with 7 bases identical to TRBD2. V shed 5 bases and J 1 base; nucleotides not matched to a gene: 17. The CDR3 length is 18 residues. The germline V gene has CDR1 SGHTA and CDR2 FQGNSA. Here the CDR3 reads CASSPSPYWAGESYEQYF. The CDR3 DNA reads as TGTGCCAGCAGCCCTAGCCCCTACTGGGCGGGGGAATCCTACGAGCAGTACTTC.

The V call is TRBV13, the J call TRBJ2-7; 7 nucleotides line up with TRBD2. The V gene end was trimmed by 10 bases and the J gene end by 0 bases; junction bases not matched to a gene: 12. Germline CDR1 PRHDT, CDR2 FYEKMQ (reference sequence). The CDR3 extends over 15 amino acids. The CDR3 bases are TGTGCCACCCAAGAGGGGCTAGCGGACTCCTACGAGCAGTACTTC. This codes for CATQEGLADSYEQYF.